This TCR beta chain was sequenced in a study of CD8+ T cells in alopecia areata. Study observations and caveats: Patients showed less clear TCR sequence sharing than mice, possibly partly because of HLA diversity.

Cell sorting was performed on pooled cutaneous lymph node cells with CD4, CD8alpha, NKG2D, NKG2ACE and other markers. This CDR3 comprises 15 residues. Per the germline V gene, CDR1 is LGHNA and CDR2 is YNLKQL (reference sequence). Investigators isolated RNA and reverse transcribed it into cDNA to act as the sequencing template. Profiled with immunoSEQ multiplex PCR; TCRdb holds only in-frame clones, not every one. The sample presents about 300,000 clones, none singletons. A word on this clone: Its antigen is unknown. Genes here carry mouse names. The sequence runs out 4 residues before the end of the CDR3; the remainder is reconstructed from the germline J gene.

This receptor was obtained from a C3H/HeJ mouse with alopecia areata. These mice share the MHC haplotype H2-k. The chain joins TRBV5 to TRBJ1-1, with 7 bases lining up with TRBD1. Sequenced: CD4+ T cells sorted from a lymph node. The CDR3 bases that were read are TGTGCCAGCAGCCAAGAGGAGGGGGCGAGGACA. Its protein product is CASSQEEGART. The whole CDR3 region reads CASSQEEGARTEVFF.